This passage covers 27 T cell receptor beta chains from one sample sequenced in a study of graft-versus-host responses after intestinal transplantation. Clones were read by immunoSEQ multiplex PCR, and TCRdb kept only the in-frame ones, dropping some. The sample has roughly 64,000 clones, 90% seen once; the top ten hold 1.7%. These TCRs' antigens remain unknown. The sample consisted of unstimulated CD8+ T cells sorted from spleen or lymph node cells, taken before transplant. Receptor source: a human donor who was the organ donor for an intestinal transplant.

The chain employs TRBV7-9 and TRBJ2-1; the D is unclear. CDR3 size: 13 residues. Germline-derived CDR1 and CDR2 are SEHNR and FQNEAQ (reference sequence). V lost 2 bases and J 5 bases, leaving 7 bases between the germline ends. CDR3: CASSLPANNEQFF. The CDR3 DNA follows: TGTGCCAGCAGCTTACCCGCTAACAATGAGCAGTTCTTC.

This clone was counted once. The gene calls are TRBV7-3 and TRBJ1-1; TRBD1 is a possible D gene (6 bases). CDR1 SGHTA and CDR2 FQGTGA come from the germline V gene. The CDR3 spans 15 residues. V was shortened by 0 bases and J by 1 base, with 9 bases between the two germline ends. The CDR3 protein is CASSLTSGQNTEAFF. For the CDR3, the DNA is TGTGCCAGCAGCTTAACGTCGGGACAGAACACTGAAGCTTTCTTT.

This chain links TRBV30 with TRBJ2-7, with a possible D match to TRBD1 (6 bases). V was pared by 2 bases and J by 2 bases, with 10 bases between. The CDR3 has 13 residues. Looked up from germline, CDR1 is GTSNPN and CDR2 is SVGIG (reference sequence). CDR3 sequence: CAWSRDNTYEQYF. The DNA of the CDR3 is TGTGCCTGGAGTCGGGACAATACCTACGAGCAGTACTTC.

V gene TRBV6-5 combines with J gene TRBJ1-5, with 7 bases that match TRBD1. This CDR3 contains 14 residues. With V trimmed by 9 bases and J by 6 bases, 11 bases remained unmatched. CDR1 is MNHEY and CDR2 is SVGAGI in the germline V gene. CDR3 sequence reads: CARTGTEGAQPQHF. CDR3 nucleotide sequence: TGTGCCAGGACAGGGACGGAGGGTGCTCAGCCCCAGCATTTT.

The J gene is TRBJ1-4, the V gene TRBV28; D not certain. This CDR3 has 15 amino acids. The ends were cut back, 5 bases at V and 6 bases at J, with 16 bases in the middle. Germline V gene lookup returns CDR1 MDHEN and CDR2 SYDVKM. CDR3 coding DNA: TGTGCCAGCAGTCCCCTTATCGCTTGGCATGAAAAACTGTTTTTT. Amino acids: CASSPLIAWHEKLFF. The full variable domain, its missing parts supplied by reference TRBV28 and TRBJ1-4, is DVKVTQSSRYLVKRTGEKVFLECVQDMDHENMFWYRQDPGLGLRLIYFSYDVKMKEKGDIPEGYSVSREKKERFSLILESASTNQTSMYLCASSPLIAWHEKLFFGSGTQLSVL.

The CDR3 bases are TGTGCCAGTAGTATAGCAGCGAGAGAAGCTTTCTTT. It yields the protein CASSIAAREAFF. This rearrangement joins TRBV19 to TRBJ1-1; the D is unclear. Germline values: CDR1 LNHDA, CDR2 SQIVND (reference sequence). Deletions cut 1 base from V and 8 bases from J, with 8 bases between. The CDR3 covers 12 residues.

J is TRBJ2-7 and V is TRBV4-2; TRBD1 matches at 10 bases. The CDR3 runs 17 residues. With 4 bases clipped from V and 3 bases from J, the junction kept 12 bases outside the gene matches. Germline V lookup: CDR1 LGHNA, CDR2 YNFKEQ. CDR3 sequence: CASSRNLPGTGDYEQYF. DNA of the CDR3: TGTGCCAGCAGCCGAAACCTACCCGGGACAGGGGACTACGAGCAGTACTTC.

This chain joins TRBV13 and TRBJ2-1, with 9 bases aligning to TRBD2. J was trimmed by 6 bases and V by 2 bases; bases with no gene match: 5. The CDR3 is 15 amino acids. From germline, CDR1 is PRHDT and CDR2 FYEKMQ (reference sequence). In DNA form, the CDR3 reads TGTGCCAGCAGCTTACAACGACTAGCGGCCAATGAGCAGTTCTTC. It translates to CASSLQRLAANEQFF.

The rearrangement joins TRBV14 to TRBJ1-2, with D possibly being TRBD1 (6 bases). V was cut by 6 bases and J by 3 bases, with 20 bases left in between. The CDR3 runs 16 residues. Germline lookup yields CDR1 SGHDN and CDR2 FVKESK. CDR3 sequence reads: CASSSTHTGSYYGYTF. The DNA for the CDR3 is TGTGCCAGCAGTTCCACCCACACAGGGTCGTACTATGGCTACACCTTC.

This chain uses TRBV6-6 with TRBJ2-3; D is ambiguous. CDR1 MNHNY and CDR2 SVGAGI come from the germline V gene (reference sequence). Deletions cut 7 bases from V and 3 bases from J, with 11 bases between. CDR3 length equals 13 residues. CDR3: CASTNHRTDTQYF. DNA for the CDR3: TGTGCCAGCACCAACCACCGGACAGATACGCAGTATTTT.

CDR3 nucleotide sequence: TGTGCCAGCAGTCCCGGGACAGGGAGCTACGAGCAGTACTTC. Amino acids: CASSPGTGSYEQYF. The chain carries TRBV6-1 and TRBJ2-7, with 9 bases aligning to TRBD1. V trimming: 5 bases; J trimming: 3 bases; junction bases outside the gene matches: 5. This CDR3 spans 14 amino acids. The germline V gene encodes CDR1 MNHNS and CDR2 SASEGT.

The chain joins TRBV7-6 to TRBJ2-7, with D possibly TRBD1 on 5 matching bases. The germline V gene encodes CDR1 SGHVS and CDR2 FNYEAQ. This CDR3 is 13 amino acids long. Between the trimmed V and J ends, which lost 4 bases and 5 bases, there was a span of 12 bases. CDR3 in amino acids: CASSSGFWDEQYF. In nucleotides, the CDR3 is TGTGCCAGCAGCTCAGGGTTCTGGGACGAGCAGTACTTC.

CDR3 in amino acids: CASSQDRSGRALSYEQYF. The DNA of the CDR3 is TGTGCCAGCAGCCAAGATCGAAGCGGGAGGGCCTTAAGTTACGAGCAGTACTTC. The gene calls are TRBV4-2 and TRBJ2-7, with 10 bases identical to TRBD2. This CDR3 comprises 18 residues. The germline gives CDR1 LGHNA, CDR2 YNFKEQ. V was pared by 0 bases and J by 4 bases, with 12 bases of the junction left unmatched.

The V call is TRBV10-2, the J call TRBJ2-7, with D possibly being TRBD1 (6 bases). Trimming removed 6 bases at V and 2 bases at J, with 14 bases between. CDR3 length: 14 amino acids. Germline lookup yields CDR1 WSHSY and CDR2 SAAADI. The CDR3 DNA reads as TGCGCCAGCAGCAGAGGGGGTCCCACCTACGAGCAGTACTTC. Its protein product is CASSRGGPTYEQYF.

The chain recombines TRBV14 with TRBJ1-4; D gene unclear. This CDR3 has 15 amino acids. The germline CDR1 and CDR2 sequences are SGHDN and FVKESK. V was shortened by 1 base and J by 10 bases, with 16 bases between the two germline ends. This CDR3 is CASSQALPGPGKLFF. The CDR3 DNA sequence: TGTGCCAGCAGCCAAGCTCTCCCAGGTCCCGGAAAACTGTTTTTT.

V and J are TRBV7-9 and TRBJ1-1; 11 nucleotides align to TRBD1. The V segment lost 5 bases and the J segment 3 bases; nucleotides outside the gene matches: 5. CDR3 length: 15 residues. In germline, CDR1 is SEHNR, CDR2 FQNEAQ (reference sequence). The CDR3 loop is CASSTGQGAYTEAFF. The CDR3 coding sequence is TGTGCCAGCAGCACCGGACAGGGGGCTTACACTGAAGCTTTCTTT.

The chain combines TRBV6-5 with TRBJ1-5; D ambiguous. This CDR3 spans 13 amino acids. Trimming took off 6 bases at V and 2 bases at J, with 8 bases between the two ends. From germline, CDR1 is MNHEY and CDR2 SVGAGI. The chain's CDR3 is CASSGVGNQPQHF. In DNA, the CDR3 is TGTGCCAGCAGCGGGGTAGGCAATCAGCCCCAGCATTTT.

The J gene is TRBJ2-5, the V gene TRBV30; D remains ambiguous. The V gene's germline CDR1 is GTSNPN and CDR2 SVGIG (reference sequence). Trimming took 4 bases from V and 5 from J, leaving 14 bases between them. CDR3 length equals 13 residues. CDR3 DNA: TGTGCCTGGAATCGCGGTGTTAGTGAGACCCAGTACTTC. Translation: CAWNRGVSETQYF.

V and J are TRBV6-6 and TRBJ1-2; maybe TRBD1 (5 bases). CDR1 is MNHNY and CDR2 is SVGAGI in the germline V gene (reference sequence). The V and J ends lost 5 bases and 5 bases respectively, with 12 bases between them. The CDR3 sequence is 13 residues long. The CDR3 DNA reads TGTGCCAGCAGTGGGGGGGGGAGATATGGCTACACCTTC. It is translated as CASSGGGRYGYTF.

The rearrangement joins TRBV19 to TRBJ1-2; TRBD1 matches at 7 bases. The CDR3 sequence is 15 residues long. V was pared by 3 bases and J by 8 bases, with 12 bases of the junction left unmatched. Germline V lookup: CDR1 LNHDA, CDR2 SQIVND (reference sequence). The CDR3 region has the DNA TGTGCCAGTAGTATCGGTGGAGGGGGCGCTAGGGGCTACACCTTC. Translated, it gives CASSIGGGGARGYTF.

The chain employs TRBV5-4 and TRBJ2-1; 10 bases agree with TRBD2. Trimming cost V 4 bases and J 8 bases; bases outside gene matches: 9. The germline V gene encodes CDR1 SGHNT and CDR2 YYREEE (reference sequence). This CDR3 comprises 15 residues. The CDR3 DNA is TGTGCCAGCAGCGCGATAGCGGGAGGCTCACATGAGCAGTTCTTC. The encoded protein is CASSAIAGGSHEQFF.

The chain employs TRBV5-1 and TRBJ2-2, with D perhaps matching TRBD1 (6 bases). V lost 0 bases and J 5 bases, leaving 14 bases between the germline ends. This CDR3 is 16 amino acids long. Germline loops: CDR1 SGHRS, CDR2 YFSETQ. CDR3 DNA: TGCGCCAGCAGCTTGGCGGGGCAGGGGTGGACCGGGGAGCTGTTTTTT. Translation: CASSLAGQGWTGELFF.

The V and J genes are TRBV28 and TRBJ1-1; D not certain. This CDR3 has 13 amino acids. From germline, CDR1 is MDHEN and CDR2 SYDVKM. V lost 5 bases, J lost 7 bases, and 14 bases lay in between. CDR3 DNA: TGTGCCAGCAGTCCACACTATCGGGTTGAAGCTTTCTTT. It is translated as CASSPHYRVEAFF.

This rearrangement joins TRBV28 to TRBJ2-6, with D possibly being TRBD1 (6 bases). CDR1 is MDHEN and CDR2 is SYDVKM in the germline V gene. V lost 9 bases to trimming and J lost 1 base, with 13 bases between them. The CDR3 covers 15 residues. CDR3 sequence: CASRVRGSGANVLTF. For the CDR3, the DNA is TGTGCCAGTAGGGTCAGGGGATCTGGGGCCAACGTCCTGACTTTC. Full variable domain (missing parts from reference TRBV28 and TRBJ2-6): DVKVTQSSRYLVKRTGEKVFLECVQDMDHENMFWYRQDPGLGLRLIYFSYDVKMKEKGDIPEGYSVSREKKERFSLILESASTNQTSMYLCASRVRGSGANVLTFGAGSRLTVL.

The DNA of the CDR3 is TGTGCCAGCAGTTCCCGGCGGGGAGGGACTGAAGCTTTCTTT. It yields the protein CASSSRRGGTEAFF. V is TRBV27 and J is TRBJ1-1; no clear D. Trimming removed 4 bases from V and 5 bases from J, with 14 bases in between. Germline CDR1 and CDR2: MNHEY and SMNVEV (reference sequence). The CDR3 has 14 residues.

The chain carries TRBV5-6 and TRBJ2-6; D possibly corresponds to TRBD2 (5 bases). Germline CDR1 and CDR2: SGHDT and YYEEEE. V was clipped by 1 base and J by 0 bases, with 17 bases between them. CDR3 length: 19 amino acids. CDR3 sequence: CASSLRSGRALSGANVLTF. The CDR3 nucleotides read TGTGCCAGCAGCTTGAGGTCTGGGCGGGCCCTCTCTGGGGCCAACGTCCTGACTTTC. Full variable domain (remainder filled in from reference TRBV5-6 and TRBJ2-6): DAGVTQSPTHLIKTRGQQVTLRCSPKSGHDTVSWYQQALGQGPQFIFQYYEEEERQRGNFPDRFSGHQFPNYSSELNVNALLLGDSALYLCASSLRSGRALSGANVLTFGAGSRLTVL.

The chain is built from TRBV19 and TRBJ1-2, with 9 positions matching TRBD1. Germline assignment: CDR1 LNHDA and CDR2 SQIVND (reference sequence). V shed 6 bases, J shed 1 base, and the junction held 6 bases outside the gene matches. The CDR3 extends over 15 amino acids. CDR3 bases: TGTGCCAGTAGCGCCCCGGGACAGGGTAACTATGGCTACACCTTC. This gives the protein CASSAPGQGNYGYTF.